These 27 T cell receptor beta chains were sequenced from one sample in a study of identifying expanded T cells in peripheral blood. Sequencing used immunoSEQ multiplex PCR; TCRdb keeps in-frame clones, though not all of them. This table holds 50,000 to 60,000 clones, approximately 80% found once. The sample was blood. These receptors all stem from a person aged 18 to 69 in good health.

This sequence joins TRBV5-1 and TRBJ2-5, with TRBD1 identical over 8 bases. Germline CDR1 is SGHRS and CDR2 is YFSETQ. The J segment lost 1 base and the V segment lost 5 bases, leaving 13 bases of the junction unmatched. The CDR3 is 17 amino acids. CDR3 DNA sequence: TGCGCCAGCAGTTATACGACCGGGACAGGCTTCCAAGAGACCCAGTACTTC. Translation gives CASSYTTGTGFQETQYF.

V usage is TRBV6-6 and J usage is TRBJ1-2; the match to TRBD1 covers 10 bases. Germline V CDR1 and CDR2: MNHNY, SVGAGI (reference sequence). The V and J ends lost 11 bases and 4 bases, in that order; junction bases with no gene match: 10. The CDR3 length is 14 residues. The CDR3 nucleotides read TGTGCCTCACTTCTGGGACAGGGGACCTATGGCTACACCTTC. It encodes CASLLGQGTYGYTF.

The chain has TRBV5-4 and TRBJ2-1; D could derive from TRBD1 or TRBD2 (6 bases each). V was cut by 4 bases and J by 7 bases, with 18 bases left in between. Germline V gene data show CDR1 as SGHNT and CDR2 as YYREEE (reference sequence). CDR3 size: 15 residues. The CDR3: CASSLPGGQTNEQFF. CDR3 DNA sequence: TGTGCCAGCAGCCTTCCCGGGGGCCAAACGAATGAGCAGTTCTTC. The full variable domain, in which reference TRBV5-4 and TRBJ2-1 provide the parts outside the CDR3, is ETGVTQSPTHLIKTRGQQVTLRCSSQSGHNTVSWYQQALGQGPQFIFQYYREEENGRGNFPPRFSGLQFPNYSSELNVNALELDDSALYLCASSLPGGQTNEQFFGPGTRLTVL.

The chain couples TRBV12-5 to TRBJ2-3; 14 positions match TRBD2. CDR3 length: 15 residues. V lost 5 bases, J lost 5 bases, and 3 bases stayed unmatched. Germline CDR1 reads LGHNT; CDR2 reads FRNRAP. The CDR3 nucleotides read TGTGCTAGTGGTCCGGGGACTAGCGGGAGAGATACGCAGTATTTT. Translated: CASGPGTSGRDTQYF. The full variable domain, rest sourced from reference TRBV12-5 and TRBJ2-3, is DARVTQTPRHKVTEMGQEVTMRCQPILGHNTVFWYRQTMMQGLELLAYFRNRAPLDDSGMPKDRFSAEMPDATLATLKIQPSEPRDSAVYFCASGPGTSGRDTQYFGPGTRLTVL.

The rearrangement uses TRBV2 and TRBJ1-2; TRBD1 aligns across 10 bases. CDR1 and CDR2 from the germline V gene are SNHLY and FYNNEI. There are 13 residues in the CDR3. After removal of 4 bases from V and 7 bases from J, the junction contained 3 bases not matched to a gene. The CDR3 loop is CASSGQGAGGYTF. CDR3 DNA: TGTGCCAGCAGTGGACAGGGGGCAGGTGGCTACACCTTC.

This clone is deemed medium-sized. The CDR3 DNA follows: TGTGCCAGTACCGACTGGGACAATGAGCAGTTCTTC. Translating gives CASTDWDNEQFF. This chain links TRBV11-3 with TRBJ2-1; no clear D gene. The germline gives CDR1 SGHNT, CDR2 YENEEA. Trimming cost V 9 bases and J 5 bases, with 11 bases left between them. The CDR3 spans 12 residues.

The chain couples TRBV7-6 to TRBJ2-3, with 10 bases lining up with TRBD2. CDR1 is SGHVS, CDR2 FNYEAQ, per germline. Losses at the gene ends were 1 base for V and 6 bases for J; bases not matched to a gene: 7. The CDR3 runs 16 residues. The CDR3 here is CASSLGASGSSDTQYF. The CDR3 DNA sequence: TGTGCCAGCAGCTTAGGGGCTAGCGGGAGTTCGGATACGCAGTATTTT.

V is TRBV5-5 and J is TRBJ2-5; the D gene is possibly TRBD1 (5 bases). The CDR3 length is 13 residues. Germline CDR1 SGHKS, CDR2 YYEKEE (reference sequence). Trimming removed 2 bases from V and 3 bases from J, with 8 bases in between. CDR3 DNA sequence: TGTGCCAGCAGCTTTCCAGGGAAAGAGACCCAGTACTTC. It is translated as CASSFPGKETQYF.

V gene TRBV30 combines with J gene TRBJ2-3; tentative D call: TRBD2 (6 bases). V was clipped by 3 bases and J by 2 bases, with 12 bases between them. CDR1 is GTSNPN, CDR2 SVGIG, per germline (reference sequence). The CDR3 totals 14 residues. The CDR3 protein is CAWRRRGYTDTQYF. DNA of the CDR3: TGTGCCTGGAGACGGCGGGGTTACACAGATACGCAGTATTTT.

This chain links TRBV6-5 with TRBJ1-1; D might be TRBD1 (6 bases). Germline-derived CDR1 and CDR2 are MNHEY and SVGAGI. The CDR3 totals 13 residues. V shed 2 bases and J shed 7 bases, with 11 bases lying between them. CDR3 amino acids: CASSYGGRGEAFF. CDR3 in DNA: TGTGCCAGCAGTTACGGGGGGCGGGGTGAAGCTTTCTTT.

The CDR3 spells CASSLIGVSAYNEQFF. The CDR3 nucleotides are TGTGCCAGCAGCTTAATAGGAGTTTCCGCCTACAATGAGCAGTTCTTC. The chain employs TRBV11-2 and TRBJ2-1; D gene unclear. V lost 2 bases and J lost 2, with 13 bases in between. Looked up from germline, CDR1 is SGHAT and CDR2 is FQNNGV. The CDR3 totals 16 residues.

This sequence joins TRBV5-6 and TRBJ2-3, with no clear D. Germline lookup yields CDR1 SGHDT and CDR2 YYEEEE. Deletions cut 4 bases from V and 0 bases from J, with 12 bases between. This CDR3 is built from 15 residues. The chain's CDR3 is CASSPRPRSTDTQYF. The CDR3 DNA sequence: TGTGCCAGCAGCCCGCGTCCGAGGAGCACAGATACGCAGTATTTT.

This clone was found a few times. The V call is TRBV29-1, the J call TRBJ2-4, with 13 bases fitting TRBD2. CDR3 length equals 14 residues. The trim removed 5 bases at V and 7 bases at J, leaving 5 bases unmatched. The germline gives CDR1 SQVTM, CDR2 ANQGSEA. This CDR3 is CSVTLAGGPNIQYF. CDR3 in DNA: TGCAGCGTTACACTAGCGGGAGGGCCGAACATTCAGTACTTC.

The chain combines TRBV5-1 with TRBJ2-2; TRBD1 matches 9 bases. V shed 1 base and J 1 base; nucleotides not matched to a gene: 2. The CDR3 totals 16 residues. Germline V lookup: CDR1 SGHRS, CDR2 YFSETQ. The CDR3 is CASSLKTGGNTGELFF. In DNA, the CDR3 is TGCGCCAGCAGCTTGAAGACAGGGGGGAACACCGGGGAGCTGTTTTTT.

The CDR3 is CASSYGDSSGNTIYF. For the CDR3, the DNA is TGTGCCAGCAGTTACGGGGATAGCTCTGGAAACACCATATATTTT. The V gene is TRBV6-6, the J gene TRBJ1-3; the D is unclear. V was clipped by 2 bases and J by 0 bases, with 8 bases between them. CDR3 size: 15 residues. The germline V gene has CDR1 MNHNY and CDR2 SVGAGI (reference sequence).

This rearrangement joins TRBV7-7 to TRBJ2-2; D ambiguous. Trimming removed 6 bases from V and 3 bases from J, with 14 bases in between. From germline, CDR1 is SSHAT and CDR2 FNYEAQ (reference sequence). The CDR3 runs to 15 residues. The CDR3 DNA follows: TGTGCCAGCAGTCAAGGTGCAGTTCACACCGGGGAGCTGTTTTTT. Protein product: CASSQGAVHTGELFF. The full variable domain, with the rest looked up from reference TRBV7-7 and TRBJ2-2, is GAGVSQSPRYKVTKRGQDVTLRCDPISSHATLYWYQQALGQGPEFLTYFNYEAQPDKSGLPSDRFSAERPEGSISTLTIQRTEQRDSAMYRCASSQGAVHTGELFFGEGSRLTVL.

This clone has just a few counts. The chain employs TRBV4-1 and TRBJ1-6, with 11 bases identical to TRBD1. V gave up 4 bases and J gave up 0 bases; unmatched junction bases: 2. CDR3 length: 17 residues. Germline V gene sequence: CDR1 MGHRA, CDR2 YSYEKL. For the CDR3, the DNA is TGCGCCAGCAGCCGGGACAGGGGGAGCTCCTATAATTCACCCCTCCACTTT. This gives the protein CASSRDRGSSYNSPLHF.

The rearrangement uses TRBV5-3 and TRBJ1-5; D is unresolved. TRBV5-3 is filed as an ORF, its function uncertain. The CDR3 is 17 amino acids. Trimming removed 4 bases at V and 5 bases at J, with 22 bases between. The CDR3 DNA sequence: TGTGCCAGAAGCCCTGTAGGACGAAAGAAGTTTTATCAGCCCCAGCATTTT. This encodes CARSPVGRKKFYQPQHF.

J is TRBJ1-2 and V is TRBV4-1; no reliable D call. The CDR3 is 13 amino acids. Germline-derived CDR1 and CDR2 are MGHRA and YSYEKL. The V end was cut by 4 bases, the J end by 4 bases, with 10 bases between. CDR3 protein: CASSPQMGYGYTF. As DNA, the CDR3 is TGCGCCAGCAGCCCTCAGATGGGCTATGGCTACACCTTC.

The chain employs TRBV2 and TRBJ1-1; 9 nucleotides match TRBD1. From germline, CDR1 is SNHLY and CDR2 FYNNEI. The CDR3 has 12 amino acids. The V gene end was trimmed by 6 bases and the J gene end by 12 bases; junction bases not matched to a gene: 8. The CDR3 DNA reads TGTGCCAGCAGCGTCCAACAGGGGGCGACTTTCTTT. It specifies CASSVQQGATFF. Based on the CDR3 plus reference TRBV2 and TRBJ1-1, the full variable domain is EPEVTQTPSHQVTQMGQEVILRCVPISNHLYFYWYRQILGQKVEFLVSFYNNEISEKSEIFDDQFSVERPDGSNFTLKIRSTKLEDSAMYFCASSVQQGATFFGQGTRLTVV.

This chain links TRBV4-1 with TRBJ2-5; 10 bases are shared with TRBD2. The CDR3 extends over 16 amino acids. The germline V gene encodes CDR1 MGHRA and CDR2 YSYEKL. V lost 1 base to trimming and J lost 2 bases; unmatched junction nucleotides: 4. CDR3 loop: CASSQVLSGRQETQYF. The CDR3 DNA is TGCGCCAGCAGCCAAGTTCTTAGCGGGAGGCAAGAGACCCAGTACTTC.

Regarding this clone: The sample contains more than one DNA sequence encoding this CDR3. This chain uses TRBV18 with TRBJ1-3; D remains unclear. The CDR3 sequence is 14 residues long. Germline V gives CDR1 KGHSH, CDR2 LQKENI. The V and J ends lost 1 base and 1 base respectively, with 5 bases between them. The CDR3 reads CASSPQGSGNTIYF. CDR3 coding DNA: TGTGCCAGCTCACCACAGGGATCTGGAAACACCATATATTTT.

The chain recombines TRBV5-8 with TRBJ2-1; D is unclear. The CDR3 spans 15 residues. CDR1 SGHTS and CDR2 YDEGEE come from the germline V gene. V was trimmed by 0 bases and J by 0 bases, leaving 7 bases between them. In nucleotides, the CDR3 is TGTGCCAGCAGCTTGGCCGTAAGCTCCTACAATGAGCAGTTCTTC. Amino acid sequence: CASSLAVSSYNEQFF.

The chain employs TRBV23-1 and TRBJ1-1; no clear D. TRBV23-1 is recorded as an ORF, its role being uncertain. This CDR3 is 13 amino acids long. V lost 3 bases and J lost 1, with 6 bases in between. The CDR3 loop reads CASSHGRNTEAFF. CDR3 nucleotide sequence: TGCGCCAGCAGTCATGGGCGGAACACTGAAGCTTTCTTT.

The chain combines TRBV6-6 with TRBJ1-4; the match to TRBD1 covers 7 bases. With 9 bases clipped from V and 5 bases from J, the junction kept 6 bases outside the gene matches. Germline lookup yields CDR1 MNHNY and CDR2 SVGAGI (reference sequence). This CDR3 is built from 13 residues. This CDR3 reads CASSGTANEKLFF. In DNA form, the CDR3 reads TGTGCCAGTTCTGGGACAGCAAATGAAAAACTGTTTTTT.

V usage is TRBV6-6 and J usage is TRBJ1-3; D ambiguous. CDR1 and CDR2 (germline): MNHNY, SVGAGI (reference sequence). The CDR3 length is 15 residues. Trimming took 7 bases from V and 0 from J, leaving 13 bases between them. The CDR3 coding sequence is TGTGCCAGCACTGACGGTGCTCACTCTGGAAACACCATATATTTT. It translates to CASTDGAHSGNTIYF.

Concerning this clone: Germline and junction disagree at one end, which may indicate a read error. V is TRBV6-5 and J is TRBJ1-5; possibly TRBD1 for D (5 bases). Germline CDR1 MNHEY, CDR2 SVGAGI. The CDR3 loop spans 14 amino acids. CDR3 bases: TGTGCCACCAGTGAGCAGGGACCAGATCAGCCCCAGCATTTT. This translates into CATSEQGPDQPQHF.